These T cell receptor beta chains were read from a single sample in a study of blood T cell repertoires in COVID-19. Data came from immunoSEQ multiplex PCR; TCRdb stores just in-frame clones and leaves some out. The table records about 330,000 clones, under 95% of them present only once. The sequenced material came from PBMCs or T cells enriched from blood (not recorded which). Receptors were obtained from a woman in her twenties or thirties who had recovered from COVID-19. CDR3s include the opening cysteine and the closing phenylalanine or tryptophan. A D gene is named only where the DNA matches it firmly. Rows may omit the clone size; those that give it use once, few, many or a size class.

d_call: -; clone_size: -; v_call: TRBV6-2/TRBV6-3; j_call: TRBJ2-3; cdr3_length: 16; cdr3_nt: TGTGCCAGCAGTTACAGGGGCGGGGGCGGAACAGATACGCAGTATTTT; cdr3_aa: CASSYRGGGGTDTQYF
d_call: TRBD2; clone_size: -; v_call: TRBV4-2; j_call: TRBJ2-7; cdr3_length: 15; cdr3_nt: TGTGCCAGCAGCCAGGGGACTAGCGGTATCCACGAGCAGTACTTC; cdr3_aa: CASSQGTSGIHEQYF
d_call: -; clone_size: once; v_call: TRBV10-3; j_call: TRBJ2-1; cdr3_length: 13; cdr3_nt: TGTGCCATCAGTGTCTTATTAGCCAATGAGCAGTTCTTC; cdr3_aa: CAISVLLANEQFF
d_call: TRBD2; clone_size: -; v_call: TRBV19; j_call: TRBJ2-3; cdr3_length: 15; cdr3_nt: TGTGCCAGTAGTAAAGCGCGGGGGAACACAGATACGCAGTATTTT; cdr3_aa: CASSKARGNTDTQYF
d_call: TRBD1; clone_size: -; v_call: TRBV28; j_call: TRBJ1-5; cdr3_length: 16; cdr3_nt: TGTGCCAGCAGTCCTTTACACAGGGGGTTTATTCAGCCCCAGCATTTT; cdr3_aa: CASSPLHRGFIQPQHF
d_call: TRBD1; clone_size: -; v_call: TRBV28; j_call: TRBJ1-3; cdr3_length: 15; cdr3_nt: TGTGCCAGCAGTTTGACAGGGGAATCGAGAAACACCATATATTTT; cdr3_aa: CASSLTGESRNTIYF
d_call: -; clone_size: -; v_call: TRBV30; j_call: TRBJ2-7; cdr3_length: 19; cdr3_nt: TGTGCCTGGAGCACCCGCCCTGGGGCTAGCGAACCACCGTCCTACGAGCAGTACTTC; cdr3_aa: CAWSTRPGASEPPSYEQYF
d_call: TRBD1; clone_size: -; v_call: TRBV5-1; j_call: TRBJ2-7; cdr3_length: 14; cdr3_nt: TGCGCCAGCAGCGGAACAGGGGTTACCTACGAGCAGTACTTC; cdr3_aa: CASSGTGVTYEQYF
d_call: -; clone_size: -; v_call: TRBV28; j_call: TRBJ1-2; cdr3_length: 13; cdr3_nt: TGTGCCAGCAGACGCACAGGGCGGTATGGCTACACCTTC; cdr3_aa: CASRRTGRYGYTF
d_call: -; clone_size: -; v_call: TRBV19; j_call: TRBJ1-2; cdr3_length: 14; cdr3_nt: TGTGCCAGTAGTGCCGCCGGGAGTCTTGATGGCTACACCTTC; cdr3_aa: CASSAAGSLDGYTF
d_call: TRBD2; clone_size: once; v_call: TRBV7-3; j_call: TRBJ2-1; cdr3_length: 13; cdr3_nt: TGTGCCAGCAGCCCACCGGGAGGCCATGAGCAGTTCTTC; cdr3_aa: CASSPPGGHEQFF
d_call: -; clone_size: -; v_call: TRBV19; j_call: TRBJ1-5; cdr3_length: 11; cdr3_nt: TGTGCCAGTCCCCCTATTCAGCCCCAGCATTTT; cdr3_aa: CASPPIQPQHF
d_call: TRBD1; clone_size: -; v_call: TRBV6-5; j_call: TRBJ2-1; cdr3_length: 14; cdr3_nt: TGTGCCAGCAGTAACCGGGACAGCGGCAATGAGCAGTTCTTC; cdr3_aa: CASSNRDSGNEQFF
d_call: TRBD1; clone_size: -; v_call: TRBV24-1; j_call: TRBJ2-2; cdr3_length: 15; cdr3_nt: TGTGCCACCAGTCGACAGGGGGCGAACACCGGGGAGCTGTTTTTT; cdr3_aa: CATSRQGANTGELFF
d_call: -; clone_size: -; v_call: TRBV4-2; j_call: TRBJ1-2; cdr3_length: 14; cdr3_nt: TGTGCCAGCAGCCAAGATTTTGGGCCCTATGGCTACACCTTC; cdr3_aa: CASSQDFGPYGYTF
d_call: TRBD1; clone_size: -; v_call: TRBV5-4; j_call: TRBJ2-1; cdr3_length: 13; cdr3_nt: TGTGCCACCGGGACAGAGTCCTACAATGAGCAGTTCTTC; cdr3_aa: CATGTESYNEQFF
d_call: -; clone_size: few; v_call: TRBV2; j_call: TRBJ2-7; cdr3_length: 14; cdr3_nt: TGTGCCAGCAGTCTAAGGGGTGGCAGGAGCGAGCAGTACTTC; cdr3_aa: CASSLRGGRSEQYF
d_call: -; clone_size: -; v_call: TRBV5-6; j_call: TRBJ1-5; cdr3_length: 14; cdr3_nt: TGTGCCAGCAGCTTGGGTGGAGGGAATCAGCCCCAGCATTTT; cdr3_aa: CASSLGGGNQPQHF
d_call: TRBD1; clone_size: -; v_call: TRBV29-1; j_call: TRBJ1-2; cdr3_length: 15; cdr3_nt: TGCAGCAAAAAAGGGGGCAGACGAGTTTGGTATGGCTACACCTTC; cdr3_aa: CSKKGGRRVWYGYTF
d_call: -; clone_size: -; v_call: TRBV6-1; j_call: TRBJ2-7; cdr3_length: 13; cdr3_nt: TGTGCCAGCAGTGACGGGACAATCTACGAGCAGTACTTC; cdr3_aa: CASSDGTIYEQYF
d_call: TRBD1; clone_size: -; v_call: TRBV7-9; j_call: TRBJ2-1; cdr3_length: 14; cdr3_nt: TGTGCCAGCAGCGCCTGGACAGGGAACAATGAGCAGTTCTTC; cdr3_aa: CASSAWTGNNEQFF
d_call: TRBD1; clone_size: -; v_call: TRBV5-6; j_call: TRBJ2-2; cdr3_length: 15; cdr3_nt: TGTGCCAGCAGTTACAGGGGGCGCTGGGACGGGGAGCTGTTTTTT; cdr3_aa: CASSYRGRWDGELFF
d_call: -; clone_size: -; v_call: TRBV23-1; j_call: TRBJ1-5; cdr3_length: 13; cdr3_nt: TGCGCCAGCAGCCCTCAGGGGTCTCAGCCCCAGCATTTT; cdr3_aa: CASSPQGSQPQHF
d_call: -; clone_size: -; v_call: TRBV30; j_call: TRBJ1-1; cdr3_length: 13; cdr3_nt: TGTGCCTGGAGTGTACCGGGGGGCACTGAAGCTTTCTTT; cdr3_aa: CAWSVPGGTEAFF
d_call: TRBD1; clone_size: once; v_call: TRBV24-1; j_call: TRBJ1-3; cdr3_length: 15; cdr3_nt: TGTGCCACCAGTGGGGGGACAGCCGGGGGAAACACCATATATTTT; cdr3_aa: CATSGGTAGGNTIYF
d_call: TRBD1; clone_size: once; v_call: TRBV10-3; j_call: TRBJ2-7; cdr3_length: 15; cdr3_nt: TGTGCCATCAGCGGGGCTGGGACAGCCTTGGTCGAGCAGTACTTC; cdr3_aa: CAISGAGTALVEQYF
d_call: TRBD1; clone_size: -; v_call: TRBV28; j_call: TRBJ2-7; cdr3_length: 15; cdr3_nt: TGTGCCAGCAGCCTACAGGGGTCCCCAGCCTACGAGCAGTACTTC; cdr3_aa: CASSLQGSPAYEQYF
d_call: -; clone_size: -; v_call: TRBV28; j_call: TRBJ1-5; cdr3_length: 16; cdr3_nt: TGTGCCAGCAGCCCAAGGGGTTGGGGTTCAGGACAGCCCCAGCATTTT; cdr3_aa: CASSPRGWGSGQPQHF
d_call: -; clone_size: -; v_call: TRBV12-3/TRBV12-4; j_call: TRBJ1-3; cdr3_length: 13; cdr3_nt: TGTGCCAGCAGTTTGGCCTCTGGAAACACCATATATTTT; cdr3_aa: CASSLASGNTIYF
d_call: -; clone_size: few; v_call: TRBV6-5; j_call: TRBJ2-2; cdr3_length: 14; cdr3_nt: TGTGCCAGCAGTACCGGACGGGGCACCGGGGAGCTGTTTTTT; cdr3_aa: CASSTGRGTGELFF
d_call: TRBD2; clone_size: -; v_call: TRBV7-9; j_call: TRBJ2-7; cdr3_length: 16; cdr3_nt: TGTGCCAGCAGCTTGTCCGGGAGGGACCTAAACTACGAGCAGTACTTC; cdr3_aa: CASSLSGRDLNYEQYF
d_call: TRBD1; clone_size: -; v_call: TRBV7-9; j_call: TRBJ1-2; cdr3_length: 14; cdr3_nt: TGTGCCAGCAGAATCAAGGCCCCGACAGGGGACTTGACCTTC; cdr3_aa: CASRIKAPTGDLTF
d_call: TRBD2; clone_size: -; v_call: TRBV18; j_call: TRBJ2-1; cdr3_length: 15; cdr3_nt: TGTGCCAGCTCAACCGGGACTAGCGGGGGGGATGAGCAGTTCTTC; cdr3_aa: CASSTGTSGGDEQFF
d_call: -; clone_size: -; v_call: TRBV5-1; j_call: TRBJ2-7; cdr3_length: 14; cdr3_nt: TGCGCCAGCAGCCAATTCCAGGGCACCTACGAGCAGTACTTC; cdr3_aa: CASSQFQGTYEQYF
d_call: TRBD1; clone_size: -; v_call: TRBV7-9; j_call: TRBJ1-5; cdr3_length: 16; cdr3_nt: TGTGCCAGCAGCTTCTGGACAGGGATTAGCAATCAGCCCCAGCATTTT; cdr3_aa: CASSFWTGISNQPQHF
d_call: -; clone_size: -; v_call: TRBV12-1; j_call: TRBJ1-2; cdr3_length: 15; cdr3_nt: TGTGCCAGCAGCTTTGAATTTACGTTCGGGGTTGGCTACACCTTC; cdr3_aa: CASSFEFTFGVGYTF
d_call: -; clone_size: -; v_call: TRBV6-5; j_call: TRBJ2-1; cdr3_length: 15; cdr3_nt: TGTGCCAGCAGCCACACACGGAGCTCCTACAATGAGCAGTTCTTC; cdr3_aa: CASSHTRSSYNEQFF
d_call: TRBD2; clone_size: -; v_call: TRBV9; j_call: TRBJ2-2; cdr3_length: 17; cdr3_nt: TGTGCCAGCAGCGTAGTAGAACTAGCGGCGAACACCGGGGAGCTGTTTTTT; cdr3_aa: CASSVVELAANTGELFF
d_call: -; clone_size: -; v_call: TRBV21-1; j_call: TRBJ2-5; cdr3_length: 16; cdr3_nt: TGTGCCAGCAGCAAAAGAGGTAGCGGGAGTCGCGAGACCCAGTACTTC; cdr3_aa: CASSKRGSGSRETQYF
d_call: TRBD1; clone_size: -; v_call: TRBV19; j_call: TRBJ1-5; cdr3_length: 13; cdr3_nt: TGTGCCAGTGAACAGGGGTACAATCAGCCCCAGCATTTT; cdr3_aa: CASEQGYNQPQHF
d_call: TRBD1; clone_size: -; v_call: TRBV7-9; j_call: TRBJ2-7; cdr3_length: 15; cdr3_nt: TGTGCCAGCAGCTTGTATGGACAGGGGGACTACGAGCAGTACTTC; cdr3_aa: CASSLYGQGDYEQYF
d_call: TRBD2; clone_size: -; v_call: TRBV3-1/TRBV3-2; j_call: TRBJ2-2; cdr3_length: 16; cdr3_nt: TGTGCCAGCACTTACTCACTAGCGGGGGGATCCGGGGAGCTGTTTTTT; cdr3_aa: CASTYSLAGGSGELFF
d_call: TRBD1; clone_size: -; v_call: TRBV7-3; j_call: TRBJ2-3; cdr3_length: 16; cdr3_nt: TGTGCCAGCAGCTACGGGACAGGGGGCATCGCAGATACGCAGTATTTT; cdr3_aa: CASSYGTGGIADTQYF
d_call: TRBD2; clone_size: -; v_call: TRBV4-3; j_call: TRBJ2-3; cdr3_length: 14; cdr3_nt: TGCGCCAGCAGCCTAACTAGCGGGGAAGATACGCAGTATTTT; cdr3_aa: CASSLTSGEDTQYF
d_call: -; clone_size: -; v_call: TRBV5-1; j_call: TRBJ1-4; cdr3_length: 14; cdr3_nt: TGCGCCAGCAGCCGGGGGGTTTCGGGTGAAAAACTGTTTTTT; cdr3_aa: CASSRGVSGEKLFF
d_call: -; clone_size: -; v_call: TRBV19; j_call: TRBJ2-5; cdr3_length: 12; cdr3_nt: TGTGCCAGTATAGTCCGCAGGGAGACCCAGTACTTC; cdr3_aa: CASIVRRETQYF
d_call: TRBD1; clone_size: -; v_call: TRBV18; j_call: TRBJ2-2; cdr3_length: 15; cdr3_nt: TGTGCCAGCTCACCGCAGGGGGCAAGCACCGGGGAGCTGTTTTTT; cdr3_aa: CASSPQGASTGELFF
d_call: -; clone_size: -; v_call: TRBV21-1; j_call: TRBJ1-5; cdr3_length: 17; cdr3_nt: TGTGCCAGCAGCACTTGGGGACAGCCCGCTCCAAATCAGCCCCAGCATTTT; cdr3_aa: CASSTWGQPAPNQPQHF
d_call: -; clone_size: -; v_call: TRBV21-1; j_call: TRBJ2-7; cdr3_length: 19; cdr3_nt: TGTGCCAGCACCAAAAAAAGGACTAGCGGGAGTGTTCTGGGTAGTGAGCAGTACTTC; cdr3_aa: CASTKKRTSGSVLGSEQYF
d_call: TRBD2; clone_size: -; v_call: TRBV24-1; j_call: TRBJ2-2; cdr3_length: 15; cdr3_nt: TGTGCCACCAGGGGACTAGCGGGGAACACCGGGGAGCTGTTTTTT; cdr3_aa: CATRGLAGNTGELFF
d_call: -; clone_size: once; v_call: TRBV24-1; j_call: TRBJ2-3; cdr3_length: 15; cdr3_nt: TGTGCCACCAGTGACCGGGGGACTTTAACAGATACGCAGTATTTT; cdr3_aa: CATSDRGTLTDTQYF
d_call: -; clone_size: -; v_call: TRBV28; j_call: TRBJ2-7; cdr3_length: 14; cdr3_nt: TGTGCCAGCAGTGTGGGACACCTCCTGGGAGAGCAGTACTTC; cdr3_aa: CASSVGHLLGEQYF
d_call: -; clone_size: -; v_call: TRBV6-5; j_call: TRBJ1-2; cdr3_length: 13; cdr3_nt: TGTGCCAGCAGACTACAGGAAAACTATGGCTACACCTTC; cdr3_aa: CASRLQENYGYTF
d_call: -; clone_size: -; v_call: TRBV4-2; j_call: TRBJ1-3; cdr3_length: 15; cdr3_nt: TGTGCCAGCAGCCAAGAGCCGGGCTCTGGAAACACCATATATTTT; cdr3_aa: CASSQEPGSGNTIYF